The rows below give T cell receptor beta chains drawn from one sample of a study of cytomegalovirus exposure and HLA in healthy donors. Profiling relied on immunoSEQ multiplex PCR, and the TCRdb table lists in-frame clones only, not all of them. The data show tens of thousands of clones, 80% seen once. Sequencing used PBMCs. These TCRs come from a male donor in good health and CMV-seronegative. Both conserved end residues are part of each CDR3. Fields, in order: D gene, V gene, clone size, J gene, CDR3 DNA, CDR3 protein. A D gene is named only where the DNA matches it firmly. The size field is filled for only some rows; it gives once, few, many or a size class.

d_gene: .
v_gene: TRBV13
abundance: once
j_gene: TRBJ2-1
CDR3nt: TGTGCCAGCAGCACGGACAGTTCGGGGAACAATGAGCAGTTCTTC
CDR3aa: CASSTDSSGNNEQFF

d_gene: TRBD2
v_gene: TRBV10-2
abundance: .
j_gene: TRBJ2-3
CDR3nt: TGCGCCAGCACCCGGGGGGGCACAGATACGCAGTATTTT
CDR3aa: CASTRGGTDTQYF

d_gene: TRBD1
v_gene: TRBV18
abundance: .
j_gene: TRBJ1-2
CDR3nt: TGTGCCAGCTCACCCGATCCGACAGGGGGGCTTGGCTACACCTTC
CDR3aa: CASSPDPTGGLGYTF

d_gene: TRBD2
v_gene: TRBV7-8
abundance: few
j_gene: TRBJ2-1
CDR3nt: TGTGCCAGCAGCCCCCAGACTAGCGGGGAATACAATGAGCAGTTCTTC
CDR3aa: CASSPQTSGEYNEQFF

d_gene: TRBD1
v_gene: TRBV27
abundance: .
j_gene: TRBJ2-7
CDR3nt: TGTGCCAGCAGTTTACAGGGGGCAGACTACGAGCAGTACTTC
CDR3aa: CASSLQGADYEQYF

d_gene: TRBD1
v_gene: TRBV19
abundance: .
j_gene: TRBJ1-1
CDR3nt: TGTGCCAGTAGTGGATCGGGGACAGGGGTTTCTGAAGCTTTCTTT
CDR3aa: CASSGSGTGVSEAFF

d_gene: .
v_gene: TRBV12-5
abundance: few
j_gene: TRBJ1-2
CDR3nt: TGTGCTAGTGGTTTGGAGACGGGCTATGGCTACACCTTC
CDR3aa: CASGLETGYGYTF

d_gene: TRBD1
v_gene: TRBV7-9
abundance: .
j_gene: TRBJ1-4
CDR3nt: TGTGCCAGCAGCTTAGTGGGGACAGGAAATGAAAAACTGTTTTTT
CDR3aa: CASSLVGTGNEKLFF

d_gene: .
v_gene: TRBV19
abundance: .
j_gene: TRBJ2-1
CDR3nt: TGTGCCAGTAGCCCTTTCCGGGGATCATACAATGAGCAGTTCTTC
CDR3aa: CASSPFRGSYNEQFF

d_gene: .
v_gene: TRBV29-1
abundance: .
j_gene: TRBJ2-3
CDR3nt: TGCGGTTCGGGCACAGATACGCAGTATTTT
CDR3aa: CGSGTDTQYF

d_gene: TRBD2
v_gene: TRBV5-1
abundance: .
j_gene: TRBJ2-5
CDR3nt: TGCGCCAGCAGTTTGACTAGCGAAGAGACCCAGTACTTC
CDR3aa: CASSLTSEETQYF

d_gene: TRBD1
v_gene: TRBV5-4
abundance: .
j_gene: TRBJ2-2
CDR3nt: TGTGCCAGCAGCTACCGACAGGGGGGGGCCGGGGAGCTGTTTTTT
CDR3aa: CASSYRQGGAGELFF

d_gene: TRBD2
v_gene: TRBV4-2
abundance: .
j_gene: TRBJ2-3
CDR3nt: TGTGCCAGCAGCCAAGAGCGTACTAGCGGGGGGATAACAGATACGCAGTATTTT
CDR3aa: CASSQERTSGGITDTQYF

d_gene: .
v_gene: TRBV4-3
abundance: .
j_gene: TRBJ2-1
CDR3nt: TGCGCCAGCAGCCAAAGTCGGGGGTTCAATGAGCAGTTCTTC
CDR3aa: CASSQSRGFNEQFF

d_gene: TRBD1
v_gene: TRBV18
abundance: .
j_gene: TRBJ2-7
CDR3nt: TGTGCCAGCTCACCGGGACAGGGGACCTACGAGCAGTACTTC
CDR3aa: CASSPGQGTYEQYF

d_gene: .
v_gene: TRBV18
abundance: .
j_gene: TRBJ2-2
CDR3nt: TGTGCCAGCTCACCGTATCAGGGCACCGGGGAGCTGTTTTTT
CDR3aa: CASSPYQGTGELFF

d_gene: TRBD2
v_gene: TRBV4-2
abundance: .
j_gene: TRBJ2-1
CDR3nt: TGTGCCAGCAGCCCACTAGCGGGGGGATTGTATGAGCAGTTCTTC
CDR3aa: CASSPLAGGLYEQFF

d_gene: .
v_gene: TRBV2
abundance: .
j_gene: TRBJ2-2
CDR3nt: TGTGCCAGCAATCCTCGAGGGAAGGGCACCGGGGAGCTGTTTTTT
CDR3aa: CASNPRGKGTGELFF

d_gene: .
v_gene: TRBV7-6
abundance: .
j_gene: TRBJ1-1
CDR3nt: TGTGCCAGCAGCAACACAGGGAACACTGAAGCTTTCTTT
CDR3aa: CASSNTGNTEAFF

d_gene: .
v_gene: TRBV19
abundance: .
j_gene: TRBJ2-4
CDR3nt: TGTGCCAGTAGTCCGGACAGCAATGCCTTAGCCAAAAACATTCAGTACTTC
CDR3aa: CASSPDSNALAKNIQYF

d_gene: .
v_gene: TRBV7-9
abundance: once
j_gene: TRBJ2-3
CDR3nt: TGTGCCAGCAGCTTAGTTTCGGTGAGCACAGATACGCAGTATTTT
CDR3aa: CASSLVSVSTDTQYF

d_gene: .
v_gene: TRBV6-7
abundance: .
j_gene: TRBJ1-5
CDR3nt: TGTGCCAGCAAACTACTAGGGGGGGTGTGGACGAATCAGCCCCAGCATTTT
CDR3aa: CASKLLGGVWTNQPQHF

d_gene: TRBD1
v_gene: TRBV19
abundance: .
j_gene: TRBJ1-5
CDR3nt: TGTGCCAGTAGAGACGGGACAGGGCCCAATCAGCCCCAGCATTTT
CDR3aa: CASRDGTGPNQPQHF

d_gene: .
v_gene: TRBV4-1
abundance: once
j_gene: TRBJ2-5
CDR3nt: TGCGCCAGCAGCCATCCTGGGCGGGTACAAGAGACCCAGTACTTC
CDR3aa: CASSHPGRVQETQYF

d_gene: TRBD2
v_gene: TRBV9
abundance: few
j_gene: TRBJ2-7
CDR3nt: TGTGCCAGCAGCGTAGCCCACGGGAGGTCCTACGAGCAGTACTTC
CDR3aa: CASSVAHGRSYEQYF

d_gene: .
v_gene: TRBV12-1
abundance: .
j_gene: TRBJ2-7
CDR3nt: TGTGCCAGCACCCAGACAGGGGGACGAAGCGAGCAGTACTTC
CDR3aa: CASTQTGGRSEQYF

d_gene: .
v_gene: TRBV30
abundance: .
j_gene: TRBJ1-2
CDR3nt: TGTGCCTGGAGTCCCCTAGGGGATTCCGGCTACACCTTC
CDR3aa: CAWSPLGDSGYTF

d_gene: .
v_gene: TRBV6-1
abundance: .
j_gene: TRBJ1-4
CDR3nt: TGTGCCAGCACTCAAGGACTAACTAATGAAAAACTGTTTTTT
CDR3aa: CASTQGLTNEKLFF

d_gene: .
v_gene: TRBV6-5
abundance: .
j_gene: TRBJ2-2
CDR3nt: TGTGCCAGCATGCGGCAGATACGCACCGGGGAGCTGTTTTTT
CDR3aa: CASMRQIRTGELFF

d_gene: TRBD1
v_gene: TRBV5-1
abundance: .
j_gene: TRBJ2-3
CDR3nt: TGCGCCAGCAGCGGGACAGGGGAGGTAGATACGCAGTATTTT
CDR3aa: CASSGTGEVDTQYF

d_gene: TRBD1
v_gene: TRBV7-2
abundance: .
j_gene: TRBJ1-2
CDR3nt: TGTGCCAGCAGCTTAGGGGAGGACAGGGTTTGTGGCTACACCTTC
CDR3aa: CASSLGEDRVCGYTF

d_gene: .
v_gene: TRBV6-6
abundance: .
j_gene: TRBJ2-7
CDR3nt: TGTGCCAGCACCAAGGGGCAGCTGCCCTACGAGCAGTACTTC
CDR3aa: CASTKGQLPYEQYF

d_gene: TRBD1
v_gene: TRBV11-1
abundance: .
j_gene: TRBJ1-2
CDR3nt: TGTGCCAGCAGCCGGACAGGGGATGGCTACACCTTC
CDR3aa: CASSRTGDGYTF